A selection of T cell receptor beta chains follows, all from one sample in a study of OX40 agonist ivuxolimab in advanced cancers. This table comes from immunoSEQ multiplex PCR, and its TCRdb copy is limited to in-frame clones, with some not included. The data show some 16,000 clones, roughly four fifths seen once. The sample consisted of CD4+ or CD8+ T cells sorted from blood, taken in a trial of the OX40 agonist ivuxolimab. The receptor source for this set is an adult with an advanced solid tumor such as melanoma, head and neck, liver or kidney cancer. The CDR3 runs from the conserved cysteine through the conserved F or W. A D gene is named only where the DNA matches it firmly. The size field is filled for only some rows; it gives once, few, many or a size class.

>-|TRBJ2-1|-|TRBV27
TGTGCCAGCAGTTTCTCAGGGGTGGACAATGAGCAGTTCTTC
CASSFSGVDNEQFF
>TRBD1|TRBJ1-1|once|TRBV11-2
TGTGCCAGCAGCTTAGGACAGGGGACCCTTGGGGCTTTCTTT
CASSLGQGTLGAFF
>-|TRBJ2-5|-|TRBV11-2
TGTGCCAGCAGCTTAGATCCCCCAGCGCACCCCCAGGAGACCCAGTACTTC
CASSLDPPAHPQETQYF
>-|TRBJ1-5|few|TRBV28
TGTGCCAGCAGTCTCTGGACAGTTGCGGGTCAGCCCCAGCATTTT
CASSLWTVAGQPQHF
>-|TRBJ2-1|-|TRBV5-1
TGCGCCAGCAGCACGGGCAATGAGCAGTTCTTC
CASSTGNEQFF
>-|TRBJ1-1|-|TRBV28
TGTGCCAGCAGCACCCGGGAGAAGATGAACACTGAAGCTTTCTTT
CASSTREKMNTEAFF
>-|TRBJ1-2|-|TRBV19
TGTGCCAGTAGCTTCAATATAAATGGCTACACCTTC
CASSFNINGYTF
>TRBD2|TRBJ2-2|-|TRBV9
TGTGCCAGCAGCTCGCGGGAGACCGGGGAGCTGTTTTTT
CASSSRETGELFF
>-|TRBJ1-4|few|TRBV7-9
TGTGCCAGCAGACCCCGAGGAACTAATGAAAAACTGTTTTTT
CASRPRGTNEKLFF
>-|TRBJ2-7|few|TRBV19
TGTGCCAGTACGAAGATGGCTGGCGGCTACTACGAGCAGTACTTC
CASTKMAGGYYEQYF
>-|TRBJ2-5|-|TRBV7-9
TGTGCCAGCAGCTATAACCAGGGACGTCGGGAGACCCAGTACTTC
CASSYNQGRRETQYF
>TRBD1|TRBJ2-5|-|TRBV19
TGTGCCAGTAGTTTGGCAGGGGGATCGGAGACCCAGTACTTC
CASSLAGGSETQYF
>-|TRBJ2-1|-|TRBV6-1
TGTGCCAGCACGGTGGGGTCCTACAATGAGCAGTTCTTC
CASTVGSYNEQFF
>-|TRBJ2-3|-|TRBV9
TGTGCCAGCAGCGTAAGTGTCGGGGCAGATACGCAGTATTTT
CASSVSVGADTQYF
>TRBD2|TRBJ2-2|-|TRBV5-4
TGTGCCAGCAGCTCGGAAGCGGGAGGGGTCACCGGGGAGCTGTTTTTT
CASSSEAGGVTGELFF
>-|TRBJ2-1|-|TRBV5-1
TGCGCCAGCAGCTCAAATCCAGGGCCCATACACAATGAGCAGTTCTTC
CASSSNPGPIHNEQFF
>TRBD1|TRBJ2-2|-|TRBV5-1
TGCGCCAGCAGCTTGGCCGGACAGGGGGCTTTGAACACCGGGGAGCTGTTTTTT
CASSLAGQGALNTGELFF
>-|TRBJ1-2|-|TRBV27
TGTGCCAGCAGTTTGGGGGCAGGGTATGGCTACACCTTC
CASSLGAGYGYTF
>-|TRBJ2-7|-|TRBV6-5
TGTGCCAGCAGGAAAAATTTCGGGTTTAGCTACGAGCAGTACTTC
CASRKNFGFSYEQYF
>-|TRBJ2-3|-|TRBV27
TGTGCCAGCTTCGTAGGATCCCCTAGCACAGATACGCAGTATTTT
CASFVGSPSTDTQYF
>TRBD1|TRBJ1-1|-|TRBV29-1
TGCAGCGCGGGGGACAGGAGGCGACCTGAAGCTTTCTTT
CSAGDRRRPEAFF
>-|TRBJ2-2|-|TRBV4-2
TGTGCCAGCAGCCAAGAAGCAAGGGGGAGAGGGAAGGACACCGGGGAGCTGTTTTTT
CASSQEARGRGKDTGELFF
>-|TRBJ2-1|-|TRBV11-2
TGTGCCAGCAGCGCCCAATTAAATGAGCAGTTCTTC
CASSAQLNEQFF
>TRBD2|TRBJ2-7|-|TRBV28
TGTGCCAGCAGTTTCGATCTAGCGGGGACCTCCTACGAGCAGTACTTC
CASSFDLAGTSYEQYF
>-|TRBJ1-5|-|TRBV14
TGTGCCAGCAGCCAAGGAGGTAATCAGCCCCAGCATTTT
CASSQGGNQPQHF
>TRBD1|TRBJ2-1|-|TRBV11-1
TGTGCCAGCAGCTTGGACCGGGACAGGGCAGAGAATGAGCAGTTCTTC
CASSLDRDRAENEQFF
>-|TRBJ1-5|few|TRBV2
TGTGCCAGCACCAGGTCCCGATCTGATCAGCCCCAGCATTTT
CASTRSRSDQPQHF
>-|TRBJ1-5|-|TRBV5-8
TGTGCCAGCAGCTTGGACAGACGACCTCAGCCCCAGCATTTT
CASSLDRRPQPQHF
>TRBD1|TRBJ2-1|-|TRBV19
TGTGCCAGTAGTATAGAGGCAGGGGGCGCCTACAATGAGCAGTTCTTC
CASSIEAGGAYNEQFF
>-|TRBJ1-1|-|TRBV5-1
TGCGCCAGCAGCTTGGCGTCAGGGGCAGGGACTGAAGCTTTCTTT
CASSLASGAGTEAFF
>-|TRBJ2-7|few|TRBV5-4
TGTGCCAGCAGCGAGGACAAACCCTACGAGCAGTACTTC
CASSEDKPYEQYF
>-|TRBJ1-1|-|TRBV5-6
TGTGCCAGCAGCTTGGGGGGCAGCGCCTTGAACACTGAAGCTTTCTTT
CASSLGGSALNTEAFF
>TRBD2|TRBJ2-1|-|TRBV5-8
TGTGCCAGCAGCTTAATTAGCGGGAACTCCTACAATGAGCAGTTCTTC
CASSLISGNSYNEQFF
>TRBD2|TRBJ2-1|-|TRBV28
TGTGCCAGCAGGGGTGGGGGAGGGTCCTACAATGAGCAGTTCTTC
CASRGGGGSYNEQFF
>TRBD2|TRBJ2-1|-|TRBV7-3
TGTGCCAGCAGCTTATATGCGGGAGGCTACAATGAGCAGTTCTTC
CASSLYAGGYNEQFF
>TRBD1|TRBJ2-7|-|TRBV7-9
TGTGCCAGCAGCAATGACAGGGGACGGAGGTACTTC
CASSNDRGRRYF
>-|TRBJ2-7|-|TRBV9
TGTGCCAGCAGCGTAGGATCCTACGAGCAGTACTTC
CASSVGSYEQYF
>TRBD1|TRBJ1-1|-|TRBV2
TGTGCCAGCAGTTTCAACAGGGGGGAAGCTTTCTTT
CASSFNRGEAFF
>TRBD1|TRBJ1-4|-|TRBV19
TGTGCCAGTAGTAAGATGGGACAGGGAGGCGAAAAACTGTTTTTT
CASSKMGQGGEKLFF
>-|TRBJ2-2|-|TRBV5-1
TGCGCCGGCAGTTCCTCCTTCAGCAACACCGGGGAGCTGTTTTTT
CAGSSSFSNTGELFF
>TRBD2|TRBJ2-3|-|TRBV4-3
TGCGCCAGCAGCCAACGAGGGCGGGAGGCCCCGGGTCTCCCAGATACGCAGTATTTT
CASSQRGREAPGLPDTQYF
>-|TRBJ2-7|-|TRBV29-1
TGCAGCGTTTACAGGGCCGGCGAGAACGAAGAGCAGTACTTC
CSVYRAGENEEQYF
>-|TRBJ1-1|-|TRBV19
TGTGCCAGTAGTAGCTTTCCAATTCTGGGCACTGAAGCTTTCTTT
CASSSFPILGTEAFF
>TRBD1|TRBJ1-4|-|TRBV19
TGTGCCAGTAGTATCGTTCAGGGGGCCGAAAAACTGTTTTTT
CASSIVQGAEKLFF